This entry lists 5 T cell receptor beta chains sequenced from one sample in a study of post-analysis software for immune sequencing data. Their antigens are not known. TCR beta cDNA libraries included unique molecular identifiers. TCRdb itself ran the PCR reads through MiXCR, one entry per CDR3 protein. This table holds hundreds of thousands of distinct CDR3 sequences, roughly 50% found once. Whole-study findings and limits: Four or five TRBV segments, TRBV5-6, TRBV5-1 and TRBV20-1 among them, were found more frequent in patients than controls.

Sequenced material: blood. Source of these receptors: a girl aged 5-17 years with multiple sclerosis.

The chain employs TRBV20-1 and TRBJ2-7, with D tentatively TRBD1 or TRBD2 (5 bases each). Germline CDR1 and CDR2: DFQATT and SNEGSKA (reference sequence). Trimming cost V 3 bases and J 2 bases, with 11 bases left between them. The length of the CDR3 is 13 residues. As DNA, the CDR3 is TGCAGTGCTAGGGGGACCTACACCTACGAGCAGTACTTC. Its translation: CSARGTYTYEQYF.

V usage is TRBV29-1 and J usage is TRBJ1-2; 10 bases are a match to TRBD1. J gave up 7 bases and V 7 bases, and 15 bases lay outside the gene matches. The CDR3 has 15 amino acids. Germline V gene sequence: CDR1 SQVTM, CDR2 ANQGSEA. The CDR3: CSAARLTGGSPGYTF. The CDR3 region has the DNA TGCAGCGCCGCGCGTCTGACAGGGGGCAGTCCTGGCTACACCTTC.

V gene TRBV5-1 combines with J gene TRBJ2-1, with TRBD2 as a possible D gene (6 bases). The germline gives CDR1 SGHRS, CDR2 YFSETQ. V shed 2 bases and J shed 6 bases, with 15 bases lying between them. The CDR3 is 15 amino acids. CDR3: CASSLLGEAGNEQFF. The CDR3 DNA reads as TGCGCCAGCAGCTTACTGGGTGAAGCGGGCAATGAGCAGTTCTTC.

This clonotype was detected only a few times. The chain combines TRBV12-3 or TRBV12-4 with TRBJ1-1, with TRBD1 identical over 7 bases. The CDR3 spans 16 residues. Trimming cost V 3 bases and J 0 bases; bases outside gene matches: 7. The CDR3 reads CASSFRTGSMNTEAFF. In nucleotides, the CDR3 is TGTGCCAGCAGTTTCCGGACAGGTTCTATGAACACTGAAGCTTTCTTT.

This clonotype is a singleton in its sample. The CDR3 is CASSRTVNRDRDEQYF. CDR3 bases: TGTGCCAGCTCTCGTACGGTCAACCGGGACCGGGATGAGCAGTACTTC. This sequence joins TRBV18 and TRBJ2-7; D tentatively reads TRBD1 or TRBD2 (5 bases each). The CDR3 is 16 residues long. V was shortened by 6 bases and J by 7 bases, with 25 bases between the two germline ends. Germline assignment: CDR1 KGHSH and CDR2 LQKENI.